This T cell receptor (beta chain) was obtained from a study of patients and donors after allogeneic stem cell transplantation (dated by TCRdb to the early 2020s). Deletion took 0 bases off V and 5 bases off J, with a span of 8 bases between the germline ends. Looking up the germline V gene (reference sequence) yields CDR1 DFQATT and CDR2 SNEGSKA. Counted from cysteine to phenylalanine, this CDR3 has 13 amino acids. The sequence is cut down to CDR3 DNA, 39 bases in frame from base 1. This clonotype has a count of ten or more. Which antigen it targets is not known. One base away there is no much larger clone; base qualities are not given. The library was built by means of RT-PCR. Sequencing was carried out with a NextSeq 550. TCRdb's own reprocessing of the public reads used fastp at Q25 and MiXCR and kept productive beta chains. Identical CDR3 protein sequences are pooled into one entry, listed with their most common genes and DNA. A total of about 400,000 distinct CDR3 sequences appear in this sample, 16% of them only once. Just over 7% of the sample is held by the ten biggest clonotypes.

The TCR comes from a human donor who was either an allogeneic HSCT recipient or a stem cell or donor lymphocyte infusion donor (not recorded which). It is not recorded whose cells these are; they may come from a transplant donor. The material sequenced was blood, either unsorted or a sorted T cell fraction (not recorded which). The V and J segments used are TRBV20-1 and TRBJ2-1; the best D guess is TRBD2, with 5 bases matching. The CDR3 region: CSARDLTNNEQFF. The DNA is as follows: TGCAGTGCTAGAGACCTGACTAACAATGAGCAGTTCTTC.